These 30 T cell receptor beta chains share one sample of origin, sequenced in a study of T cell repertoires in cytomegalovirus infection. The antigens of these receptors remain unknown. TCRdb itself ran the reads through MiXCR, one entry per CDR3 protein. The table has approximately 590,000 distinct CDR3 sequences, 40% seen once; the top ten hold 48%. Sequencing used cultured PBMCs, obtained from culture after CMV antigen stimulation. The receptors come from a human donor in good health (CMV status not recorded). Some clones in this sample may be carry-over from other donors' samples.

The CDR3 is CASSEGLAGANVLTF. For the CDR3, the DNA is TGTGCCAGCTCAGAGGGGCTGGCTGGGGCCAACGTCCTGACTTTC. The rearrangement joins TRBV12-3 or TRBV12-4 to TRBJ2-6, with D possibly being TRBD1 or TRBD2 (5 bases each). CDR3 length equals 15 residues. V was shortened by 8 bases and J by 2 bases, with 13 bases between the two germline ends.

V is TRBV12-3 or TRBV12-4 and J is TRBJ1-1, with 8 bases aligning to TRBD1. The J segment lost 3 bases and the V segment lost 6 bases, leaving 6 bases of the junction unmatched. The CDR3 is 14 amino acids. The CDR3 coding sequence is TGTGCCAGCAGGCCCGCAGGGGGCTACACTGAAGCTTTCTTT. Its translation is CASRPAGGYTEAFF.

This clonotype was seen only a few times. The gene calls are TRBV2 and TRBJ2-2, with a possible D match to TRBD1 (5 bases). The ends were cut back, 5 bases at V and 5 bases at J, with 9 bases in the middle. The CDR3 runs 13 residues. The germline V gene encodes CDR1 SNHLY and CDR2 FYNNEI. The CDR3 spells CASSRSGTGELFF. The CDR3 DNA sequence: TGTGCCAGCAGTAGGTCAGGGACCGGGGAGCTGTTTTTT.

A few counts support this clonotype. V gene TRBV6-1 combines with J gene TRBJ2-1, with D uncertain. Per germline, CDR1 MNHNS and CDR2 SASEGT. The V and J ends lost 5 bases and 2 bases respectively, with 13 bases between them. This CDR3 is 15 amino acids long. CDR3 coding DNA: TGTGCCAGCAGTCCTCAGAGTCAGGCCTACAATGAGCAGTTCTTC. Translation gives CASSPQSQAYNEQFF.

The chain couples TRBV11-2 to TRBJ2-3; D is perhaps TRBD1 or TRBD2 (5 bases each). Trimming removed 9 bases at V and 4 bases at J, with 14 bases between. Germline V gives CDR1 SGHAT, CDR2 FQNNGV. The CDR3 is 13 residues long. The CDR3: CASGGRVADTQYF. In DNA form, the CDR3 reads TGTGCCAGTGGGGGTAGGGTTGCAGATACGCAGTATTTT.

The rearrangement uses TRBV12-3 or TRBV12-4 and TRBJ1-5; TRBD1 is a possible D gene (6 bases). Trimming stripped 6 bases from V and 1 base from J, with 10 bases between. The CDR3 has 14 amino acids. The CDR3 nucleotides are TGTGCCAGCAGGGACAGTTCCAGCAATCAGCCCCAGCATTTT. It is translated as CASRDSSSNQPQHF.

The chain recombines TRBV10-3 with TRBJ2-7; D call uncertain. Germline lookup yields CDR1 ENHRY and CDR2 SYGVKD. This CDR3 has 12 residues. Trimming removed 5 bases from V and 3 bases from J, with 8 bases in between. In DNA form, the CDR3 reads TGTGCCATCAGTCTCGGAAACTACGAGCAGTACTTC. It codes for CAISLGNYEQYF.

This sequence joins TRBV7-4 and TRBJ1-6, with a weak D call TRBD1 (6 bases). CDR1 is SGHVT, CDR2 SQSDAQ, per germline. CDR3 length equals 18 residues. Trimming took 2 bases from V and 5 from J, leaving 19 bases between them. The CDR3 is CASSLQVEADRDNSPLHF. In DNA form, the CDR3 reads TGTGCCAGCAGCTTACAGGTAGAAGCGGACAGAGATAATTCACCCCTCCACTTT.

The chain uses TRBV28 and TRBJ1-1, with a possible D match to TRBD1 (5 bases). Germline lookup yields CDR1 MDHEN and CDR2 SYDVKM. Trimming took off 2 bases at V and 3 bases at J, with 22 bases between the two ends. There are 18 residues in the CDR3. The CDR3 nucleotides are TGTGCCAGCAGTTTAGAGGTCAGGGAGGGGAAGTTGGACACTGAAGCTTTCTTT. Its protein product is CASSLEVREGKLDTEAFF.

This chain uses TRBV18 with TRBJ1-5; tentatively, D is TRBD1 (6 bases). There are 17 residues in the CDR3. Trimming removed 3 bases at V and 3 bases at J, with 18 bases between. From germline, CDR1 is KGHSH and CDR2 LQKENI. CDR3: CASSPDSFFGNNQPQHF. The CDR3 DNA sequence: TGTGCCAGCTCACCGGACAGTTTTTTTGGGAACAATCAGCCCCAGCATTTT.

This chain uses TRBV7-2 with TRBJ2-5; D ambiguous. Germline-derived CDR1 and CDR2 are SGHTA and FQGNSA. V was shortened by 1 base and J by 7 bases, with 13 bases between the two germline ends. The CDR3 contains 14 residues. The CDR3 region is CASSLVGVGVTQYF. The CDR3 coding sequence is TGTGCCAGCAGCTTAGTTGGAGTGGGTGTGACCCAGTACTTC. Looking up the rest from reference TRBV7-2 and TRBJ2-5 gives the full variable domain: GAGVSQSPSNKVTEKGKDVELRCDPISGHTALYWYRQSLGQGLEFLIYFQGNSAPDKSGLPSDRFSAERTGGSVSTLTIQRTQQEDSAVYLCASSLVGVGVTQYFGPGTRLLVL.

This clonotype was seen at least ten times. The gene calls are TRBV7-2 and TRBJ2-1, with 8 positions matching TRBD2. CDR1 is SGHTA, CDR2 FQGNSA, per germline. The CDR3 totals 15 residues. The junction had 13 bases not matched to a gene; V was cut back by 7 bases and J by 8 bases. For the CDR3, the DNA is TGTGCCAGCAAGGAGGGACTAGGGGCTTTCGATGAGCAGTTCTTC. Translated: CASKEGLGAFDEQFF.

The V gene is TRBV6-2 or TRBV6-3, the J gene TRBJ1-1; D is undetermined. CDR3 size: 13 residues. CDR1 and CDR2 from the germline V gene are MNHEY and SVGEGT. The V end was cut by 11 bases, the J end by 1 base, with 14 bases between. CDR3 region: CAVKGIPNTEAFF. CDR3 sequence (DNA): TGTGCCGTAAAAGGGATTCCGAACACTGAAGCTTTCTTT.

V gene TRBV12-3 or TRBV12-4 combines with J gene TRBJ1-3; D perhaps matches TRBD1 (6 bases). Deletions cut 6 bases from V and 2 bases from J, with 14 bases between. The CDR3 covers 15 residues. CDR3 sequence: CASRPNGGPGNTIYF. The CDR3 nucleotides are TGTGCCAGCAGGCCCAACGGGGGGCCTGGAAACACCATATATTTT.

The chain is built from TRBV5-5 and TRBJ2-1, with 8 bases aligning to TRBD2. The CDR3 contains 13 residues. Germline V gene sequence: CDR1 SGHKS, CDR2 YYEKEE (reference sequence). Trimming cost V 4 bases and J 7 bases; bases outside gene matches: 4. The CDR3 region has the DNA TGTGCCAGCAGCACCAAGCGGGAGAATGAGCAGTTCTTC. It encodes CASSTKRENEQFF.

The chain links TRBV28 to TRBJ1-4; D may be TRBD1 (5 bases). This CDR3 has 14 amino acids. V dropped 6 bases and J dropped 12 bases, with 20 bases sitting between them. Germline loops: CDR1 MDHEN, CDR2 SYDVKM. As DNA, the CDR3 is TGTGCCAGCAGCTCCGGGGACCCCCGGGCCGAACTGTTTTTT. This encodes CASSSGDPRAELFF. Variable domain in full (rest from reference TRBV28 and TRBJ1-4): DVKVTQSSRYLVKRTGEKVFLECVQDMDHENMFWYRQDPGLGLRLIYFSYDVKMKEKGDIPEGYSVSREKKERFSLILESASTNQTSMYLCASSSGDPRAELFFGSGTQLSVL.

This clonotype was detected only a few times. The chain links TRBV12-5 to TRBJ2-3; no firm D call. Germline CDR1 reads LGHNT; CDR2 reads FRNRAP. The CDR3 extends over 13 amino acids. The V gene lost 4 bases and the J gene lost 5 bases, with 10 bases spanning the gap. The CDR3 DNA reads TGTGCTAGTGGTTCCCTTTTAGGAGATACGCAGTATTTT. This sequence encodes CASGSLLGDTQYF.

This chain uses TRBV4-2 with TRBJ1-1; D gene uncertain. The V gene lost 0 bases and the J gene lost 5 bases, with 16 bases spanning the gap. This CDR3 has 16 amino acids. From germline, CDR1 is LGHNA and CDR2 YNFKEQ. The CDR3 DNA sequence: TGTGCCAGCAGCCAAGATTACGTGGGAGGGAGGACTGAAGCTTTCTTT. Translation gives CASSQDYVGGRTEAFF.

V gene TRBV7-6 combines with J gene TRBJ2-3; no clear D gene. CDR3 size: 14 residues. Trimming pared 7 bases from V and 2 bases from J, leaving 13 bases between. Germline CDR1 SGHVS, CDR2 FNYEAQ. CDR3 loop: CASTNSGLTDTQYF. The CDR3 nucleotides read TGTGCCAGCACCAACAGTGGCCTCACAGATACGCAGTATTTT.

The rearrangement joins TRBV19 to TRBJ1-1, with D tentatively TRBD1 (5 bases). In germline, CDR1 is LNHDA, CDR2 SQIVND (reference sequence). Deletions cut 4 bases from V and 3 bases from J, with 12 bases between. This CDR3 spans 14 amino acids. This chain's CDR3 is CASSNRPTDTEAFF. DNA for the CDR3: TGTGCCAGTAGTAACAGGCCTACTGACACTGAAGCTTTCTTT. Supplemented by reference TRBV19 and TRBJ1-1, the full variable domain reads DGGITQSPKYLFRKEGQNVTLSCEQNLNHDAMYWYRQDPGQGLRLIYYSQIVNDFQKGDIAEGYSVSREKKESFPLTVTSAQKNPTAFYLCASSNRPTDTEAFFGQGTRLTVV.

In the case of this clonotype: A read error is possible here, since a much larger clone lies one base away. No conserved phenylalanine or tryptophan ends this CDR3, so it is likely a read error. The chain couples TRBV5-8 to TRBJ1-4; 9 nucleotides align to TRBD1. The V segment lost 2 bases and the J segment 9 bases; nucleotides outside the gene matches: 5. This CDR3 comprises 14 residues. Germline CDR1 and CDR2: SGHTS and YDEGEE. CDR3 sequence: CASSFRDRVKKLFY. The CDR3, as DNA: TGTGCCAGCAGCTTCCGGGACAGGGTAAAAAAACTGTTTTAT.

This chain links TRBV27 with TRBJ1-1; TRBD1 is a possible D gene (6 bases). The ends were cut back, 6 bases at V and 6 bases at J, with 17 bases in the middle. The CDR3 sequence is 14 residues long. From germline, CDR1 is MNHEY and CDR2 SMNVEV (reference sequence). This CDR3 reads CASSPTGYLPEAFF. The CDR3 DNA follows: TGTGCCAGCAGCCCTACAGGGTACCTCCCTGAAGCTTTCTTT.

This clonotype occurred many times. This chain connects TRBV5-1 to TRBJ2-3; no clear D. This CDR3 spans 16 amino acids. The V gene lost 2 bases and the J gene lost 0 bases, with 13 bases spanning the gap. Germline CDR1 and CDR2: SGHRS and YFSETQ. The DNA for the CDR3 is TGCGCCAGCAGCTTTAATTCGGCAGATAGCACAGATACGCAGTATTTT. Translating gives CASSFNSADSTDTQYF.

The chain couples TRBV6-1 to TRBJ2-2; a possible D gene is TRBD1 (6 bases). Germline CDR1 MNHNS, CDR2 SASEGT. The ends were cut back, 5 bases at V and 8 bases at J, with 12 bases in the middle. The CDR3 has 13 amino acids. The CDR3 sequence is CASSPDRSGELFF. The CDR3 nucleotides are TGTGCCAGCAGTCCCGACAGGTCGGGGGAGCTGTTTTTT.

The J gene is TRBJ1-4, the V gene TRBV12-3 or TRBV12-4; no clear D. This CDR3 is 14 amino acids long. V lost 2 bases and J lost 8, with 12 bases in between. The CDR3 region has the DNA TGTGCCAGCAGTTTAAGGCCGCCGTCCGAAAAACTGTTTTTT. Its protein product is CASSLRPPSEKLFF.

This clonotype was seen more than once but under ten times. The genes are TRBV11-2 and TRBJ2-7, with D possibly called TRBD1 or TRBD2 (5 bases each). Germline V gives CDR1 SGHAT, CDR2 FQNNGV. The CDR3 has 15 residues. The V end lost 0 bases, the J end lost 6 bases, and 15 bases lay between the germline ends. The chain's CDR3 is CASSLDLSAGSEQYF. The CDR3 DNA reads TGTGCCAGCAGCTTAGATCTCTCTGCAGGGAGCGAGCAGTACTTC.

This clonotype was seen a few times. V is TRBV15 and J is TRBJ2-2, with TRBD2 matching over 7 bases. J lost 4 bases, V lost 6 bases, and 5 bases had no gene match. The CDR3 extends over 14 amino acids. Germline V gene lookup returns CDR1 LNHNV and CDR2 YYDKDF (reference sequence). The DNA of the CDR3 is TGTGCCACCAGGTCGGGAGGAATCACCGGGGAGCTGTTTTTT. Encoded protein: CATRSGGITGELFF.

The gene calls are TRBV19 and TRBJ2-7; D is perhaps TRBD1 (6 bases). The V end lost 3 bases, the J end lost 6 bases, and 12 bases lay between the germline ends. This CDR3 is 13 amino acids long. Germline loops: CDR1 LNHDA, CDR2 SQIVND (reference sequence). CDR3 amino acids: CASSMDRYSEQYF. The CDR3 nucleotides are TGTGCCAGTAGTATGGACAGATACTCCGAGCAGTACTTC.

Worth noting for this clonotype: The junction departs from the called germline gene at one end, perhaps through a read error. The J gene is TRBJ2-2, the V gene TRBV5-3; D is undetermined. Being an ORF, TRBV5-3 has a function that is uncertain. This CDR3 contains 14 residues. Here the CDR3 DNA reads TGTGCCAGCAGCTCAGATCTCTTTGCCGGGGAGCTGTTTTTT. It is translated as CASSSDLFAGELFF.

This clonotype was recorded many times. The CDR3 sequence: CASSPLRRRTDTQYF. CDR3 sequence (DNA): TGTGCCAGCAGCCCGCTTAGGCGGCGCACAGATACGCAGTATTTT. The J gene is TRBJ2-3, the V gene TRBV7-2; D is unresolved. V was clipped by 5 bases and J by 1 base, with 13 bases between them. The CDR3 length is 15 residues. The germline gives CDR1 SGHTA, CDR2 FQGNSA. The entire variable domain, with the rest obtained from reference TRBV7-2 and TRBJ2-3, is as follows: GAGVSQSPSNKVTEKGKDVELRCDPISGHTALYWYRQSLGQGLEFLIYFQGNSAPDKSGLPSDRFSAERTGGSVSTLTIQRTQQEDSAVYLCASSPLRRRTDTQYFGPGTRLTVL.